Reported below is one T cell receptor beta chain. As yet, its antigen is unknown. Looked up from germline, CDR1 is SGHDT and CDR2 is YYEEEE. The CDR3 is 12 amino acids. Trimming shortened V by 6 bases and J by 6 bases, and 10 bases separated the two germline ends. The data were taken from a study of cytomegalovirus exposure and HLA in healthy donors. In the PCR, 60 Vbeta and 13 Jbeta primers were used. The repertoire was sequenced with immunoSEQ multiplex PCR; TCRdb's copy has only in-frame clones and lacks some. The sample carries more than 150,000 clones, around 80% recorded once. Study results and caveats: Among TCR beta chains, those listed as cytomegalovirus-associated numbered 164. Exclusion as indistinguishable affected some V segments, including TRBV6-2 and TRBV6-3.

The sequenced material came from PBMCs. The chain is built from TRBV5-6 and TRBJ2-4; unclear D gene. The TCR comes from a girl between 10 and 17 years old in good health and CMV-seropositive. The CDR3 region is CASTVAGNIQYF. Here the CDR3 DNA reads TGTGCCAGCACAGTCGCTGGAAACATTCAGTACTTC.